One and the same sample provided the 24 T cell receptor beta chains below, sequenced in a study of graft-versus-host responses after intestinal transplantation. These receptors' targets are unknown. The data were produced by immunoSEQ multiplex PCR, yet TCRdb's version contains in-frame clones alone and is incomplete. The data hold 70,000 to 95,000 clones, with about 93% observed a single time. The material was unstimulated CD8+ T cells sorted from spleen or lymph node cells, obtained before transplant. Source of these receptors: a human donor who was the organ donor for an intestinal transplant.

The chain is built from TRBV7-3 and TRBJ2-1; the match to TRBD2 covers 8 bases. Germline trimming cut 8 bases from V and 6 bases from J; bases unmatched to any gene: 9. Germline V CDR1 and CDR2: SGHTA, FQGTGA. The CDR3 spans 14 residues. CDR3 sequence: CASALSGGVNEQFF. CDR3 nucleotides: TGTGCCAGCGCCTTGAGCGGGGGCGTCAATGAGCAGTTCTTC.

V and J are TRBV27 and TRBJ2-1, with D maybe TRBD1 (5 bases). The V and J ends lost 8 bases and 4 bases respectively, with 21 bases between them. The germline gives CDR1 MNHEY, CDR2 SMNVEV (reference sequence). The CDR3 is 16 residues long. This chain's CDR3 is CASGPLGPPAYNEQFF. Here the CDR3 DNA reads TGTGCCAGCGGCCCCTTGGGGCCCCCAGCTTACAATGAGCAGTTCTTC.

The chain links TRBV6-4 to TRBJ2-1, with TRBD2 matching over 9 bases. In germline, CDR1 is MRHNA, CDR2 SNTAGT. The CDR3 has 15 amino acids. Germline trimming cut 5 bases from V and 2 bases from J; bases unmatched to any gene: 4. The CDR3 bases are TGTGCCAGCAGTATAAGCGGGGGGCCCTACAATGAGCAGTTCTTC. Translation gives CASSISGGPYNEQFF.

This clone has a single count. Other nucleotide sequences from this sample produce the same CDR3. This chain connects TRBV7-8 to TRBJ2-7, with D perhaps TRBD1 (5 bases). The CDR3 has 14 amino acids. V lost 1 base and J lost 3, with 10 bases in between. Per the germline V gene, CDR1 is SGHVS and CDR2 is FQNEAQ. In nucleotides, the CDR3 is TGTGCCAGCAGCTTAGAAGTCCAGGGCTACGAGCAGTACTTC. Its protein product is CASSLEVQGYEQYF.

This CDR3 is CASSLGQFSNTEAFF. The CDR3 DNA reads TGTGCCAGCAGCCTGGGACAGTTTTCAAACACTGAAGCTTTCTTT. V usage is TRBV9 and J usage is TRBJ1-1, with TRBD1 matching 7 bases. The germline V gene encodes CDR1 SGDLS and CDR2 YYNGEE. V was pared by 4 bases and J by 2 bases, with 8 bases of the junction left unmatched. This CDR3 region has 15 residues.

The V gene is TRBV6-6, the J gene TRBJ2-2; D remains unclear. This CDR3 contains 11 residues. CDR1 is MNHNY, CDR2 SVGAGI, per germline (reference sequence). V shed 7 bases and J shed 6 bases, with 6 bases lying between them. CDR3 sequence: CASNGAGELFF. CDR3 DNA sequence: TGTGCCAGCAACGGTGCCGGGGAGCTGTTTTTT.

This CDR3 reads CASSLARGLAGGPKDTQYF. CDR3 in DNA: TGTGCCAGCAGCTTAGCGCGAGGACTAGCGGGAGGGCCCAAAGATACGCAGTATTTT. V and J are TRBV7-8 and TRBJ2-3, with 15 bases lining up with TRBD2. The CDR3 is made up of 19 amino acids. In germline, CDR1 is SGHVS, CDR2 FQNEAQ. V shed 0 bases, J shed 5 bases, and the junction held 9 bases outside the gene matches.

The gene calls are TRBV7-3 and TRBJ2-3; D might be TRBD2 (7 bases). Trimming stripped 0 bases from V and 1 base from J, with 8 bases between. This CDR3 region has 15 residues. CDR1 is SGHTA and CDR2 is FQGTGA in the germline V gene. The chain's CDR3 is CASSLTGGGTDTQYF. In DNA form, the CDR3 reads TGTGCCAGCAGCTTAACAGGGGGGGGCACAGATACGCAGTATTTT. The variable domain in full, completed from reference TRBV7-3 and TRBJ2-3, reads GAGVSQTPSNKVTEKGKYVELRCDPISGHTALYWYRQSLGQGPEFLIYFQGTGAADDSGLPNDRFFAVRPEGSVSTLKIQRTERGDSAVYLCASSLTGGGTDTQYFGPGTRLTVL.

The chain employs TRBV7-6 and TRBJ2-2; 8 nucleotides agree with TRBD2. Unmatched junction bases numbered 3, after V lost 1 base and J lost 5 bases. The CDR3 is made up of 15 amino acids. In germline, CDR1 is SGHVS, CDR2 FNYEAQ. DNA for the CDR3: TGTGCCAGCAGCTTAGGGCGGGGGGCAACCGGGGAGCTGTTTTTT. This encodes CASSLGRGATGELFF.

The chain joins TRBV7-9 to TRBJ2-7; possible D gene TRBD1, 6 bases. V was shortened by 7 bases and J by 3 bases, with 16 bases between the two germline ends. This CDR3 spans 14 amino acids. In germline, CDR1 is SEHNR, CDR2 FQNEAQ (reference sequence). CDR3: CASTSRGQSYEQYF. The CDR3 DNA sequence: TGTGCCAGCACCAGCAGGGGCCAGAGCTACGAGCAGTACTTC.

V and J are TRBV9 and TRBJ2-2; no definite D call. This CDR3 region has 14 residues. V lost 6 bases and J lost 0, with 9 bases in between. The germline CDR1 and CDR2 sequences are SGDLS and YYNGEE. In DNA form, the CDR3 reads TGTGCCAGCACCAGTACCTCGAACACCGGGGAGCTGTTTTTT. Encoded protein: CASTSTSNTGELFF. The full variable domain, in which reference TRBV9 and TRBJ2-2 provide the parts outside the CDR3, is DSGVTQTPKHLITATGQRVTLRCSPRSGDLSVYWYQQSLDQGLQFLIQYYNGEERAKGNILERFSAQQFPDLHSELNLSSLELGDSALYFCASTSTSNTGELFFGEGSRLTVL.

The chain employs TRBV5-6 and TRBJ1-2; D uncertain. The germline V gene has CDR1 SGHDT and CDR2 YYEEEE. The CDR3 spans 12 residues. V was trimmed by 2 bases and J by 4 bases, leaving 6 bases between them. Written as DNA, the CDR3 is TGTGCCAGCAGCTTAGAGCCCTATGGCTACACCTTC. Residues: CASSLEPYGYTF.

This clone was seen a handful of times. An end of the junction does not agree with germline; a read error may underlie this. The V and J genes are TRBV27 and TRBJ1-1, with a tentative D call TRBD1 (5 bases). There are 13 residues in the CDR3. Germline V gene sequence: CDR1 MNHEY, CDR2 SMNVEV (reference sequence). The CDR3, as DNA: TGTGCCAGCAGTTTGGGGGGGAGCACTAAAGCTTTCTTT. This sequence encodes CASSLGGSTKAFF.

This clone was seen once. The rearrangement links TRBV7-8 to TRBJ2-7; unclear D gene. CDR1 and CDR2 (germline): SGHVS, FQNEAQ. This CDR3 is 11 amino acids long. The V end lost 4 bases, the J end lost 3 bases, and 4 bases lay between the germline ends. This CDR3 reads CASSSNYEQYF. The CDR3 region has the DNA TGTGCCAGCAGCTCTAACTACGAGCAGTACTTC.

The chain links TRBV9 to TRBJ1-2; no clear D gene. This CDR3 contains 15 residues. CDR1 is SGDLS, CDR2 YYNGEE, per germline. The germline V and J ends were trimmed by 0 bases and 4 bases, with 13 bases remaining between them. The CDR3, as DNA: TGTGCCAGCAGCGTAGCTCCCCGTAGTGCCTATGGCTACACCTTC. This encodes CASSVAPRSAYGYTF.

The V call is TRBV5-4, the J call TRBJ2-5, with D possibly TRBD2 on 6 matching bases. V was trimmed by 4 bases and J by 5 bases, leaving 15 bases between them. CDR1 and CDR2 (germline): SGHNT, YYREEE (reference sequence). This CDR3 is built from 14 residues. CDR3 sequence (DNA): TGTGCCAGCAGCACGACTAGTCTGGACGAGACCCAGTACTTC. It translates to CASSTTSLDETQYF.

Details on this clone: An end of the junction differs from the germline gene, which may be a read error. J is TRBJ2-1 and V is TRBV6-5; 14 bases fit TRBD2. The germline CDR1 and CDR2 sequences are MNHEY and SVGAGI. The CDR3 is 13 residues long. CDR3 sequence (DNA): TGTGCCAGCAGTCCGGGACTAGCGGGAGAGGGACTCTTC. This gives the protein CASSPGLAGEGLF.

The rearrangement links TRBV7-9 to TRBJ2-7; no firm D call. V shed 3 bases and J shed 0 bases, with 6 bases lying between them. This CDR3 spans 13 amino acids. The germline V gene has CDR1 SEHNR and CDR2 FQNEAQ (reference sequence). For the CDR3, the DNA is TGTGCCAGCAGCTTTTTAAACTCCTACGAGCAGTACTTC. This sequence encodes CASSFLNSYEQYF.

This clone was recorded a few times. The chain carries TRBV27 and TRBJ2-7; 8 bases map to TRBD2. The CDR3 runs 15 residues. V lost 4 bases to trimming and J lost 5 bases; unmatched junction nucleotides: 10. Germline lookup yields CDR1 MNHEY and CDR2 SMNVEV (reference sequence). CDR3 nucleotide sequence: TGTGCCAGCAGTTCCGGTGTTAGCGGGATGAACGAGCAGTACTTC. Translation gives CASSSGVSGMNEQYF.

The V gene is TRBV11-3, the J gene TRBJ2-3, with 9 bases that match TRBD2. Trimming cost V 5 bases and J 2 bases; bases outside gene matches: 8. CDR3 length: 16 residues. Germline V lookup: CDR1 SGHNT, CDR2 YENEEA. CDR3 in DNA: TGTGCCAGCAGCAGTCGGTTAGCGGGGGCCACAGATACGCAGTATTTT. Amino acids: CASSSRLAGATDTQYF. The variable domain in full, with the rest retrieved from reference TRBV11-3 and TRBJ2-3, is EAGVVQSPRYKIIEKKQPVAFWCNPISGHNTLYWYLQNLGQGPELLIRYENEEAVDDSQLPKDRFSAERLKGVDSTLKIQPAELGDSAVYLCASSSRLAGATDTQYFGPGTRLTVL.

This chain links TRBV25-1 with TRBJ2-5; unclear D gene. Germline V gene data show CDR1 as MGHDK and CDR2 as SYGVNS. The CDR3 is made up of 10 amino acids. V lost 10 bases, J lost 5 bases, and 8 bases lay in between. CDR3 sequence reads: CATLQETQYF. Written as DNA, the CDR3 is TGTGCCACCCTACAGGAGACCCAGTACTTC. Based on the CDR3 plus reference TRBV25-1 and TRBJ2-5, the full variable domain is EADIYQTPRYLVIGTGKKITLECSQTMGHDKMYWYQQDPGMELHLIHYSYGVNSTEKGDLSSESTVSRIRTEHFPLTLESARPSHTSQYLCATLQETQYFGPGTRLLVL.

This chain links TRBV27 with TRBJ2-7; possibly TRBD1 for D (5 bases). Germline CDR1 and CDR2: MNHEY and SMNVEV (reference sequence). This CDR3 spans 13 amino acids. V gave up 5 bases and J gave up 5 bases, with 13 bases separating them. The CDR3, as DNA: TGTGCCAGCAGTCCTCCAGGGTCCCACGAGCAGTACTTC. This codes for CASSPPGSHEQYF.

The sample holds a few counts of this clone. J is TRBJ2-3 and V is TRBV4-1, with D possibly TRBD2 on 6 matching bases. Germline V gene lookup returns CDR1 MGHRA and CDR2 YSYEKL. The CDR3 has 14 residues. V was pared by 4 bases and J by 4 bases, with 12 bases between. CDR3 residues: CASSPGGRADTQYF. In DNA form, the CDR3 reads TGCGCCAGCAGCCCCGGGGGACGGGCAGATACGCAGTATTTT.

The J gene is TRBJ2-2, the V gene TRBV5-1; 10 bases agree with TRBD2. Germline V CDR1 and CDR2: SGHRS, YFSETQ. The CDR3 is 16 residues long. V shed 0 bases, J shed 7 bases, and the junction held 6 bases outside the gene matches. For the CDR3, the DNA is TGCGCCAGCAGCTTGGGGACTAGCGGTATTAACGGGGAGCTGTTTTTT. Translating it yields CASSLGTSGINGELFF.